This TCR beta chain was sequenced in a study of shared clonotypes between healthy human individuals. TCRdb's table, derived via immunoSEQ multiplex PCR, lists solely in-frame clones and lacks some. Counted here are roughly 1,500,000 clones, 98% occurring once; the ten biggest clones make up roughly 0.35%. The CDR3 runs 15 residues. V was cut by 3 bases and J by 0 bases, with 12 bases left in between. CDR1 and CDR2 (germline): MDHEN, SYDVKM. The chain employs TRBV28 and TRBJ2-7, with a tentative D call TRBD1 (5 bases). The receptor was isolated from a man aged 30-40 years in good health. The sample consisted of naive CD4+ T cells sorted from blood. Subset defined: CD45RA+ positively selected. The CDR3 is CASSFPGHYSYEQYF. In DNA, the CDR3 is TGTGCCAGCAGTTTCCCCGGACATTACTCCTACGAGCAGTACTTC. Full variable domain (outside the CDR3, taken from reference TRBV28 and TRBJ2-7): DVKVTQSSRYLVKRTGEKVFLECVQDMDHENMFWYRQDPGLGLRLIYFSYDVKMKEKGDIPEGYSVSREKKERFSLILESASTNQTSMYLCASSFPGHYSYEQYFGPGTRLTVT.